This T cell receptor (beta chain) stems from a study of identical twins. This clonotype appeared many times. The target antigen is unknown. Regarding the study as a whole: Clonotypes of the beta chain that were abundant in cord blood carried fewer insertions (memory repertoires showed none). Within beta out-of-frame sequences, the excess sharing observed between twins was weaker. Models came in too low on out-of-frame TCR alpha sharing in monozygotic twins.

Each donor (without exception) was a healthy Caucasian. TCRdb analysed the 5' RACE reads with MiXCR anew, one entry per CDR3 protein. The sample has around 670,000 distinct CDR3 sequences, around 6% seen once; the top ten hold approximately 2%. V lost 2 bases to trimming and J lost 4 bases, with 9 bases between them. Per germline, CDR1 MNHEY and CDR2 SVGEGT. The CDR3 totals 13 residues. The TCR originated in a man younger than 35 in good health. The chain combines TRBV6-2 or TRBV6-3 with TRBJ2-7; weak D call: TRBD2 (5 bases). What was sequenced was naive T cells sorted from blood. CDR3 DNA: TGTGCCAGCAGTTACCGGACTGGGTACGAGCAGTACTTC. Translated: CASSYRTGYEQYF.